This T cell receptor (beta chain) is from a study of blood T cells in healthy people across ages. Notes on the study in general: Older individuals had lower TCR beta diversity per million T cells (the decline was roughly linear). Estimates drawn from one million T cells were deemed to understate diversity. Long-lived donors had more naive CD4+ cells and higher diversity than aged donors.

With regard to this clonotype: What it binds is not known.

For the second PCR, which ran for roughly 7 to 11 cycles, a sample-barcoded 5' primer and a J-beta primer mix were used. TCRdb processed the 5' RACE reads anew with MiXCR; each CDR3 protein has one entry. The sample lists 1.5 million to 2 million distinct CDR3 sequences, approximately 40% occurring once. Trimming left V 1 base short and J 0 bases short, with 10 bases between. Germline loops: CDR1 SGHTA, CDR2 FQGNSA. The CDR3 is 16 amino acids. This receptor was taken from a human donor in good health. Input material: blood. The rearrangement joins TRBV7-2 to TRBJ1-3; the D is unclear. CDR3 DNA: TGTGCCAGCAGCTTAGTTTCCCTTTCCTCTGGAAACACCATATATTTT. It translates to CASSLVSLSSGNTIYF.